Included here is one T cell receptor (beta chain) sequence, with context. The target of this receptor is not known. The input lacks base qualities; no much larger clone sits a single base away. CDR1 and CDR2, looked up from the germline V gene, are MDHEN and SYDVKM. Relative to germline, V is 7 bases shorter and J is 0 bases shorter, with 25 bases between their ends. The CDR3 spans 20 residues, from the cysteine through the phenylalanine. Just CDR3 DNA is preserved here, 60 bases in frame from base 1. Using the deep immunoSEQ assay, TCR CDR3 regions were amplified from genomic DNA by multiplex PCR. Genomic DNA extracted from each cell subset was distributed evenly over all wells of several immunoSEQ 96-well plates, and each plate served as one replicate. For sorted subsets, approximately 0.2 ug of genomic DNA, equivalent to around 29,000 T cell genomes, went into each replicate PCR. Purified libraries were measured with a Qubit 3.0 fluorometer, size-checked on a Bioanalyzer 2100, and measured again with the KAPA Library Quantification kit. Every immunoSEQ 96-well plate was sequenced on a dedicated single-read 150-cycle Illumina NextSeq 550 flow cell. Processing in the source paper ran as follows. Because the immunoSEQ output held only junctional sequences and lacked quality scores, the filtering could not match the filtering applied to full-length reads. To assign V/J genes and CDR3, sequences were annotated using PyIR, a Python wrapper for IgBLAST v1.9, with IMGT germline references. Reads were removed for weak V/J assignments (E-value above 1e-6), missing CDR3, stop codons, out-of-frame junctions, or ambiguous translated residues. A V3J clonotype was defined by an identical inferred V gene, J gene, and CDR3 amino acid sequence. Percentage overlap between repertoires was computed as shared unique clonotypes divided by the size of the smaller repertoire. RTK rarefaction, the Chao1 estimator, and Recon v2.1 estimates of unobserved clonotypes were used to assess repertoire richness. Generation probabilities for all TCRbeta clonotypes obtained by the gDNA method from several donors were computed using OLGA. The clones in this table, taken by TCRdb from immuneACCESS, are in-frame only. Not every clone is retained; where verified, under half of the shortfall comes from an unresolved V gene, and the cause of the rest is unknown. V and J calls and clone size are copied from that table; D and trimming were computed from the DNA. The sample has about 120,000 clones on record, around 68% of them singletons. Jointly, the top ten make up roughly a quarter of the sample.

This entry belongs to a study of shared clonotypes between healthy human individuals (dated by TCRdb to about 2020). General notes on the study: The cohort comprised two women and a few men aged 18 to 49 years. For each donor, CD4 naive and CD4 memory were each given three plates, CD8 naive was given two plates, and CD8 memory was given one plate. Blood TCR repertoires of five healthy adults were deeply sequenced to estimate repertoire size and the extent of clonotype sharing between individuals. Different laboratories and diverse techniques were used to prepare libraries and sequence TCR repertoires, to increase sequencing depth and limit assay-specific biases. Between about 0.8 and 8.9 billion PBMCs per donor were obtained by leukapheresis.

Study-level results and caveats: The genetic and exposure-history diversity represented was limited by the small number of donors. Across a few donors, roughly 5% of naive CD4, 3.5% of naive CD8, roughly 2.2% of memory CD4, and approximately 0.4% of memory CD8 clonotypes were shared. Sampling was restricted to blood, and TCR repertoires in tissue are likely to differ from TCR repertoires in blood. Larger estimated clonotype richness was generally found for naive subsets than for memory subsets. Rarefaction of sorted-subset datasets indicated incomplete sequencing despite the large sequencing depth. Pairwise subsampling indicated that sequencing depth was expected to affect the degree of clonotype sharing among donors. Clonotypes shared by all four sorted-subset donors showed higher generation probabilities than non-shared clonotypes.

The donors were healthy, HIV-negative adults who had no recently reported acute infections or vaccinations. All donors were Caucasian adults living in Nashville, Tennessee, USA. The CD8 memory samples were a combination of magnetically selected CD45RO+ cells and CCR7-negative CD45RA+ effector memory (TemRA) cells. Blood was collected by leukapheresis, and PBMCs were isolated by Ficoll-Histopaque density gradient centrifugation and then cryopreserved in liquid nitrogen vapor phase. Analytical flow cytometry was used to check the purity and quantity of each magnetically sorted T cell population. Genomic DNA was isolated from each sorted fraction and quantified by UV absorbance on a Nanodrop 2000c.

This receptor chain uses TRBV28 and TRBJ2-6; TRBD2 could be the D gene, as 6 bases match. This receptor was obtained from a woman aged 30 to 39 in good health. The specimen sequenced was memory CD8+ T cells sorted from blood. This specimen's cell subset or site label, per the study, means: CD45RO+ cells pooled with CCR7-negative TemRA cells. The CDR3 sequence is CASNPGLDWLARSGANVLTF. The nucleotides read TGTGCCAGCAACCCGGGCTTGGACTGGCTAGCGCGCTCTGGGGCCAACGTCCTGACTTTC. Extended through the reference TRBV28 and TRBJ2-6 proteins, this CDR3 yields the full variable domain: DVKVTQSSRYLVKRTGEKVFLECVQDMDHENMFWYRQDPGLGLRLIYFSYDVKMKEKGDIPEGYSVSREKKERFSLILESASTNQTSMYLCASNPGLDWLARSGANVLTFGAGSRLTVL.